This is a list of T cell receptor beta chains from one sample in a study of shared clonotypes between healthy human individuals. Assay: immunoSEQ multiplex PCR; the TCRdb copy retains only in-frame clones and omits some. The sample lists some 2.1 million clones; 90% to 95% were seen once. What was sequenced was naive CD4+ T cells sorted from blood. These receptors originate from a man between 18 and 29 years old in good health. Each CDR3 is given with its conserved first and last residue. A D gene is named only where the DNA matches it firmly. Size is stated for part of the rows, as once, few or many counts, or as a class when the clone is expanded.

cdr3_nt cdr3_aa j_call clone_size d_call v_call
TGCGCCAGCAGCTTCCTAGCGGGAGATTTGAATGAGCAGTTCTTC CASSFLAGDLNEQFF TRBJ2-1 NA TRBD2 TRBV5-1
TGTGCCAGCAGCTCACTATTTTCCCGGGGGAATCAGCCCCAGCATTTT CASSSLFSRGNQPQHF TRBJ1-5 NA NA TRBV7-8
TGTGCCAGCAGTTCCCAGGGCCTGGGCAACAATGAGCAGTTCTTC CASSSQGLGNNEQFF TRBJ2-1 NA NA TRBV28
TGTGCCAGCTCACCACGGCTAGCGGGAGTCGCGGGGACCTACGAGCAGTACTTC CASSPRLAGVAGTYEQYF TRBJ2-7 NA TRBD2 TRBV18
TGCGCCAGCAGCCAATTGGTCCATTCCCCAGATACGCAGTATTTT CASSQLVHSPDTQYF TRBJ2-3 NA NA TRBV4-1
TGTGCCAGCAGCTTATCTCGGGGAGGTTTTAATGAAAAACTGTTTTTT CASSLSRGGFNEKLFF TRBJ1-4 NA NA TRBV7-2
TGTGCCATCAGTGAGTCATTAACAGGGGGCGGCCCCTACACCTTC CAISESLTGGGPYTF TRBJ1-2 NA TRBD1 TRBV10-3
TGTGCCAGCCTAAACTCCTACAATGAGCAGTTCTTC CASLNSYNEQFF TRBJ2-1 NA NA TRBV2
TGTGCCAGCAGCACTAGCGGGGGGGCCTACGAGCAGTACTTC CASSTSGGAYEQYF TRBJ2-7 NA TRBD2 TRBV6-5
TGTGCCAGCAGTCGACAGGGCGGCTATGGCTACACCTTC CASSRQGGYGYTF TRBJ1-2 NA TRBD1 TRBV28
TGTGCCAGCAGCAGGGTCACAGATACGCAGTATTTT CASSRVTDTQYF TRBJ2-3 NA NA TRBV7-9
TGCAGCGTTGCCCTCAGGGTCGGGGCTGAAGCTTTCTTT CSVALRVGAEAFF TRBJ1-1 once NA TRBV29-1
TGTGCCTGGGACAGGGGAGGAAAACTGTTTTTT CAWDRGGKLFF TRBJ1-4 NA TRBD1 TRBV30
TGTGCCAGTAGTATAGGATGGGGCTTTATGAACACTGAAGCTTTCTTT CASSIGWGFMNTEAFF TRBJ1-1 NA NA TRBV19
TGTGCCAGCAATGGACTAGCGGGGGCCTCCTACGAGCAGTACTTC CASNGLAGASYEQYF TRBJ2-7 NA TRBD2 TRBV6-4
TGCGCCAGCAGCCAAGATTTTTTCGGGACTGAAGCTTTCTTT CASSQDFFGTEAFF TRBJ1-1 NA NA TRBV4-3
TGTGCCAGCAGCCGAACGGGACAGCCGCGGGGTGGCTACACCTTC CASSRTGQPRGGYTF TRBJ1-2 NA TRBD1 TRBV7-9
TGTGCCTGGAGTGGGGGGGCTAATGAAAAACTGTTTTTT CAWSGGANEKLFF TRBJ1-4 NA NA TRBV30
TGTGCCATCACCGAGGGGGGACCCAATGAAAAACTGTTTTTT CAITEGGPNEKLFF TRBJ1-4 NA NA TRBV10-3
TGTGCCATCAAAGCACAGGGAAGTAGGGGCTACACCTTC CAIKAQGSRGYTF TRBJ1-2 NA NA TRBV27
TGCGCCAGCAGTGATGACCCCACAGATACGCAGTATTTT CASSDDPTDTQYF TRBJ2-3 NA NA TRBV10-1
TGTGCCAAGACCTCAAGGGTGCACGGTGGCTACACCTTC CAKTSRVHGGYTF TRBJ1-2 NA NA TRBV30
TGTGCCAGCAGTTACGAAACGGATAATTCACCCCTCCACTTT CASSYETDNSPLHF TRBJ1-6 NA NA TRBV6-5
TGTGCCAGCAGGACTAGCACCGGGGAGCTGTTTTTT CASRTSTGELFF TRBJ2-2 NA NA TRBV2
TGTGCCAGCCCGGGAGCCTATAGCGGGAGAGAGCCCTCCTACGAGCAGTACTTC CASPGAYSGREPSYEQYF TRBJ2-7 NA TRBD2 TRBV18
TGTGCCAGCAGTTATCGACCCGGGACAGGGGGCGACGAGCAGTACTTC CASSYRPGTGGDEQYF TRBJ2-7 NA TRBD1 TRBV6-5